The 23 T cell receptor beta chains in this list originate from one sample, sequenced in a study of T-cell reconstitution after alpha-beta-depleted transplantation in children. The library targeted TCRbeta and was prepared with unique molecular identifiers. Each CDR3 protein gets one entry after TCRdb re-called the PCR reads with MiXCR. The sample lists 180,000 or so distinct CDR3 sequences, roughly 6.3% occurring once. The specimen comprised PBMCs, sampled before TCRalphabeta/CD19-depleted stem cell transplant. The receptors derive from a girl in the first two years of life with combined immunodeficiency, due to receive a stem cell transplant.

This clonotype was observed many times. J is TRBJ1-4 and V is TRBV3-1; TRBD1 might be the D (5 bases). The CDR3 runs to 15 residues. The germline V gene has CDR1 LGHDT and CDR2 YNNKEL (reference sequence). Between the trimmed V and J ends, which lost 1 base and 4 bases, there was a span of 10 bases. The CDR3 region has the DNA TGTGCCAGCAGCCAAGGATGGGGCCTTAATGAAAAACTGTTTTTT. Its protein is CASSQGWGLNEKLFF.

The rearrangement links TRBV7-6 to TRBJ2-5; D not resolved. Per germline, CDR1 SGHVS and CDR2 FNYEAQ. V was trimmed by 6 bases and J by 7 bases, leaving 9 bases between them. CDR3 length: 11 residues. This chain's CDR3 is CASRQGTTQYF. DNA of the CDR3: TGTGCCAGCAGGCAAGGAACGACCCAGTACTTC.

Ten or more counts support this clonotype. The rearrangement uses TRBV4-3 and TRBJ1-5; D unresolved. The CDR3 spans 13 residues. Germline CDR1 LGHNA, CDR2 YSLEER. Trimming shortened V by 1 base and J by 4 bases, and 5 bases separated the two germline ends. The DNA of the CDR3 is TGCGCCAGCAGCCAAGCTCCTAATCAGCCCCAGCATTTT. Its translation is CASSQAPNQPQHF.

In regard to this clonotype: Germline and junction disagree at one end, which may indicate a read error. The chain is built from TRBV24-1 and TRBJ2-5; maybe TRBD1 (6 bases). CDR3 length equals 13 residues. Germline loops: CDR1 KGHDR, CDR2 SFDVKD. CDR3 region: CATSDLPQGTMDF. The CDR3 region has the DNA TGTGCCACCAGTGACCTCCCACAGGGAACCATGGACTTC.

In its sample, this clonotype was seen many times. The chain has TRBV4-3 and TRBJ2-3, with 7 bases matching TRBD2. Per the germline V gene, CDR1 is LGHNA and CDR2 is YSLEER. The ends lost 3 bases at V and 2 bases at J; junction bases unmatched: 8. CDR3 length: 16 amino acids. Here the CDR3 DNA reads TGCGCCAGCAGCCAGGAACTAGCGAGGTACACAGATACGCAGTATTTT. Translating it yields CASSQELARYTDTQYF.

Concerning this clonotype: This may be a read error: a much more frequent sequence differs by one nucleotide. The V gene is TRBV25-1, the J gene TRBJ2-7; TRBD1 might be the D (6 bases). The CDR3 has 15 residues. The V end was cut by 0 bases, the J end by 5 bases, with 14 bases between. Germline V gene lookup returns CDR1 MGHDK and CDR2 SYGVNS. CDR3 sequence: CASSEYFNRDDEQYV. CDR3 DNA sequence: TGTGCCAGCAGTGAATATTTCAACAGGGACGACGAGCAGTACGTC.

This clonotype appeared many times. This chain links TRBV5-1 with TRBJ2-5, with D unclear. The CDR3 runs to 14 residues. Germline V CDR1 and CDR2: SGHRS, YFSETQ. V lost 2 bases, J lost 1 base, and 9 bases lay in between. The CDR3 is CASSFWAIQETQYF. In nucleotides, the CDR3 is TGCGCCAGCAGCTTTTGGGCAATCCAAGAGACCCAGTACTTC.

This clonotype was recorded many times. This chain links TRBV25-1 with TRBJ2-1; D is possibly TRBD2 (6 bases). Trimming pared 3 bases from V and 6 bases from J, leaving 12 bases between. The CDR3 spans 14 residues. Germline assignment: CDR1 MGHDK and CDR2 SYGVNS. The CDR3 coding sequence is TGTGCCAGCAGTGATTTTAGCGGAGGCAATGAGCAGTTCTTC. Its protein product is CASSDFSGGNEQFF.

This clonotype was detected a few times. DNA of the CDR3: TGTGCCAGCTCACCATACAGAGATCCCTACAATGAGCAGTTCTTC. Encoded protein: CASSPYRDPYNEQFF. The chain employs TRBV18 and TRBJ2-1; D remains ambiguous. Between the trimmed V and J ends, which lost 2 bases and 2 bases, there was a span of 10 bases. CDR1 KGHSH and CDR2 LQKENI come from the germline V gene. The CDR3 runs to 15 residues.

The genes are TRBV12-3 or TRBV12-4 and TRBJ1-2; D remains ambiguous. The ends were cut back, 3 bases at V and 2 bases at J, with 7 bases in the middle. The CDR3 consists of 13 residues. CDR3 residues: CASSFTENYGYTF. CDR3 DNA: TGTGCCAGCAGTTTTACAGAAAACTATGGCTACACCTTC.

The genes are TRBV2 and TRBJ2-1; either TRBD1 or TRBD2 may supply D (5 bases each). The CDR3 contains 14 residues. Germline V gene lookup returns CDR1 SNHLY and CDR2 FYNNEI. Trimming removed 9 bases from V and 5 bases from J, with 17 bases in between. CDR3 sequence: CARDIPGRNNEQFF. The CDR3 DNA sequence: TGTGCCAGAGATATCCCGGGACGCAACAATGAGCAGTTCTTC.

This clonotype has at least ten counts. The rearrangement joins TRBV11-2 to TRBJ2-1; no clear D gene. Germline values: CDR1 SGHAT, CDR2 FQNNGV. V was clipped by 3 bases and J by 5 bases, with 5 bases between them. The CDR3 has 12 amino acids. Here the CDR3 reads CASSFLNNEQFF. CDR3 coding DNA: TGTGCCAGCAGCTTCCTTAACAATGAGCAGTTCTTC.

The chain carries TRBV4-2 and TRBJ2-1; D unclear. The CDR3 contains 12 residues. CDR1 and CDR2 from the germline V gene are LGHNA and YNFKEQ. Trimming took 0 bases from V and 10 from J, leaving 7 bases between them. CDR3 protein: CASSQDVVEQFF. The CDR3 coding sequence is TGTGCCAGCAGCCAAGACGTTGTAGAGCAGTTCTTC.

This clonotype was seen ten or more times. The chain employs TRBV4-1 and TRBJ2-7, with D unresolved. Trimming removed 4 bases at V and 3 bases at J, with 10 bases between. The length of the CDR3 is 13 residues. Germline assignment: CDR1 MGHRA and CDR2 YSYEKL. CDR3 coding DNA: TGCGCCAGCAGCCCAGTTCAGGACTACGAGCAGTACTTC. This codes for CASSPVQDYEQYF.

In this sample, this clonotype turned up a few times. V and J are TRBV12-3 or TRBV12-4 and TRBJ2-5; unclear D gene. Trimming shortened V by 5 bases and J by 4 bases, and 14 bases separated the two germline ends. The CDR3 is made up of 14 amino acids. CDR3 coding DNA: TGTGCCAGCAGTAGGACGGGCCTGACAGAGACCCAGTACTTC. Protein product: CASSRTGLTETQYF.

There are many counts of this clonotype. This rearrangement joins TRBV5-1 to TRBJ2-1, with TRBD2 matching 14 bases. Germline CDR1 and CDR2: SGHRS and YFSETQ. J gave up 10 bases and V 4 bases, and 13 bases lay outside the gene matches. The CDR3 totals 17 residues. The CDR3 nucleotides are TGCGCCAGCAGCCCCACCGGACTAGCGGGGGGAAAAGGGGAGCAGTTCTTC. As protein: CASSPTGLAGGKGEQFF.

This clonotype was observed many times. The chain carries TRBV18 and TRBJ2-7, with 8 nucleotides matching TRBD1. The germline V gene encodes CDR1 KGHSH and CDR2 LQKENI. V gave up 3 bases and J gave up 3 bases; unmatched junction bases: 16. The CDR3 length is 18 residues. CDR3 region: CASSPPSTGAVRSYEQYF. DNA for the CDR3: TGTGCCAGCTCACCTCCCTCGACAGGGGCTGTGAGAAGCTACGAGCAGTACTTC.

V gene TRBV19 combines with J gene TRBJ1-1; D is ambiguous. Trimming stripped 7 bases from V and 4 bases from J, with 19 bases between. This CDR3 is 15 amino acids long. Germline V gene sequence: CDR1 LNHDA, CDR2 SQIVND (reference sequence). The CDR3 region is CASKGSNLLGTEAFF. DNA of the CDR3: TGTGCCAGTAAAGGGTCGAACCTCTTGGGCACTGAAGCTTTCTTT.

The sample holds many counts of this clonotype. V usage is TRBV27 and J usage is TRBJ2-5; D might be TRBD2 (5 bases). Germline V gene lookup returns CDR1 MNHEY and CDR2 SMNVEV (reference sequence). CDR3 size: 14 residues. V lost 4 bases and J 2 bases, leaving 11 bases between the germline ends. CDR3 bases: TGTGCCAGCAGTTCCACAAGCGGACAAGAGACCCAGTACTTC. Translated: CASSSTSGQETQYF.

This clonotype was detected ten times or more. The chain employs TRBV7-2 and TRBJ2-5; D gene uncertain. V was cut by 5 bases and J by 5 bases, with 12 bases left in between. Germline V gene data show CDR1 as SGHTA and CDR2 as FQGNSA. This CDR3 has 13 residues. In DNA form, the CDR3 reads TGTGCCAGCAGCCCATTTGGGGTCGAGACCCAGTACTTC. Encoded protein: CASSPFGVETQYF.

This clonotype appeared many times. This sequence joins TRBV20-1 and TRBJ1-5; 8 positions match TRBD1. CDR1 DFQATT and CDR2 SNEGSKA come from the germline V gene (reference sequence). The CDR3 consists of 17 residues. The V segment lost 3 bases and the J segment 3 bases; nucleotides outside the gene matches: 13. The CDR3 reads CSASPRNQGADNQPQHF. The CDR3 region has the DNA TGCAGTGCTAGCCCTCGTAACCAGGGGGCCGACAATCAGCCCCAGCATTTT.

This clonotype was found many times. V and J are TRBV3-1 and TRBJ2-1, with 8 bases aligning to TRBD2. J lost 0 bases, V lost 5 bases, and 9 bases had no gene match. The CDR3 runs 17 residues. The germline gives CDR1 LGHDT, CDR2 YNNKEL (reference sequence). CDR3 sequence (DNA): TGTGCCAGCAGCACCCCCTTAGCGGGATCCTCCTACAATGAGCAGTTCTTC. Translated, it gives CASSTPLAGSSYNEQFF.

This clonotype showed up many times. V and J are TRBV29-1 and TRBJ2-5, with 9 bases fitting TRBD2. The CDR3 runs to 15 residues. CDR1 is SQVTM and CDR2 is ANQGSEA in the germline V gene. V shed 2 bases, J shed 5 bases, and the junction held 9 bases outside the gene matches. CDR3 in DNA: TGCAGCGTTGAATTAACTAGCGGGCCCATTGAGACCCAGTACTTC. Translation: CSVELTSGPIETQYF.